What follows are 28 T cell receptor beta chains derived from one specimen sequenced in a study of human T cells and chemical hapten exposure. MiXCR, applied by TCRdb to the RACE reads, yields one record per CDR3 protein. The sample carries just over 95,000 distinct CDR3 sequences, 27% recorded once. The time point was: patch test 3, about 24 weeks after DPC sensitization. Treatment denoted: therapeutic diphenylcyclopropenone sensitization with weekly scalp DPC. Sequences were derived from whole blood, sampled in connection with sensitization to the hapten diphenylcyclopropenone (DPC). The receptors here all came from a middle-aged man with alopecia areata. Some clones in this sample may be carry-over from other donors' samples.

The gene calls are TRBV20-1 and TRBJ2-5, with TRBD2 matching over 7 bases. The CDR3 runs to 12 residues. With 3 bases clipped from V and 13 bases from J, the junction kept 11 bases outside the gene matches. The germline gives CDR1 DFQATT, CDR2 SNEGSKA (reference sequence). CDR3 loop: CSASAPAGVGYF. In DNA form, the CDR3 reads TGCAGTGCTAGCGCTCCGGCGGGGGTAGGGTACTTC.

This clonotype has just a few counts. The chain uses TRBV2 and TRBJ2-6; the D gene could be TRBD1 or TRBD2 (5 bases each). The germline V gene has CDR1 SNHLY and CDR2 FYNNEI. The CDR3 sequence is 17 residues long. V dropped 7 bases and J dropped 0 bases, with 16 bases sitting between them. This CDR3 reads CASNDGTDRSGANVLTF. DNA for the CDR3: TGTGCCAGCAACGACGGGACGGACCGCTCTGGGGCCAACGTCCTGACTTTC.

The chain uses TRBV29-1 and TRBJ1-1; 8 nucleotides line up with TRBD1. The CDR3 length is 13 residues. Trimming took 4 bases from V and 5 from J; bases not matched to a gene: 6. In germline, CDR1 is SQVTM, CDR2 ANQGSEA. Here the CDR3 DNA reads TGCAGCGTTGCCCAGACAGGGGTGACTGAAGCTTTCTTT. As protein: CSVAQTGVTEAFF.

The rearrangement joins TRBV12-3 or TRBV12-4 to TRBJ2-7; D might be TRBD1 (6 bases). Trimming pared 2 bases from V and 7 bases from J, leaving 15 bases between. This CDR3 spans 14 amino acids. The CDR3 is CASSLWGPGEEQYF. The CDR3, as DNA: TGTGCCAGCAGTTTATGGGGGCCCGGAGAAGAGCAGTACTTC.

This clonotype has only a few counts. V usage is TRBV28 and J usage is TRBJ2-4, with D perhaps matching TRBD1 or TRBD2 (6 bases each). The germline V and J ends were trimmed by 6 bases and 7 bases, with 13 bases remaining between them. The CDR3 runs to 13 residues. Germline V lookup: CDR1 MDHEN, CDR2 SYDVKM. The CDR3 reads CASRQGGLNIQYF. The CDR3 DNA reads TGTGCCAGCAGACAAGGGGGGTTGAACATTCAGTACTTC.

This clonotype was counted only a few times. The J gene is TRBJ1-6, the V gene TRBV12-3 or TRBV12-4, with 7 nucleotides matching TRBD1. The CDR3 runs 18 residues. V dropped 1 base and J dropped 7; count of bases not matched to a gene: 13. In nucleotides, the CDR3 is TGTGCCAGCAGTTTAGAGACAGGGCTTGGTGGATGGAATTCACCCCTCCACTTT. Translation gives CASSLETGLGGWNSPLHF.

The sample holds one count of this clonotype. The gene calls are TRBV6-5 and TRBJ2-3; 11 nucleotides align to TRBD2. V lost 0 bases to trimming and J lost 3 bases; unmatched junction nucleotides: 11. The germline V gene has CDR1 MNHEY and CDR2 SVGAGI. This CDR3 region has 19 residues. The CDR3 region is CASSYSWGSGRAGTDTQYF. The CDR3 DNA reads TGTGCCAGCAGTTACTCCTGGGGTAGCGGGAGGGCCGGGACAGATACGCAGTATTTT.

The chain joins TRBV12-3 or TRBV12-4 to TRBJ2-7, with no clear D. V shed 3 bases and J shed 4 bases, with 7 bases lying between them. The CDR3 has 12 residues. The CDR3 sequence is CASSFAGYEQYF. The CDR3, as DNA: TGTGCCAGCAGTTTTGCCGGGTACGAGCAGTACTTC.

The J gene is TRBJ2-3, the V gene TRBV10-3; 7 nucleotides agree with TRBD2. CDR1 is ENHRY and CDR2 is SYGVKD in the germline V gene. This CDR3 has 15 residues. V dropped 3 bases and J dropped 2; count of bases not matched to a gene: 5. The CDR3 DNA reads as TGTGCCATCAGTGAAGCGGGACCGTCCACAGATACGCAGTATTTT. Its protein is CAISEAGPSTDTQYF.

This clonotype turned up a few times. This chain links TRBV9 with TRBJ1-3; D not resolved. V lost 4 bases and J lost 7, with 9 bases in between. This CDR3 is 12 amino acids long. Germline lookup yields CDR1 SGDLS and CDR2 YYNGEE. CDR3 nucleotides: TGTGCCAGCAGCCCCCCCAGTAACACCATATATTTT. Its protein is CASSPPSNTIYF.

In its sample, this clonotype was seen a few times. CDR3 sequence: CSATMLASGYNEQFF. The CDR3 nucleotides read TGCAGTGCTACGATGTTGGCTAGCGGATACAATGAGCAGTTCTTC. The chain has TRBV20-1 and TRBJ2-1; 7 nucleotides line up with TRBD2. Germline V gene data show CDR1 as DFQATT and CDR2 as SNEGSKA (reference sequence). The CDR3 spans 15 residues. Trimming removed 4 bases from V and 4 bases from J; junction bases left unmatched: 10.

There are a few counts of this clonotype. The chain links TRBV11-1 to TRBJ2-5; unclear D gene. Germline V lookup: CDR1 SGHAT, CDR2 FQDESV (reference sequence). V dropped 1 base and J dropped 0 bases, with 15 bases sitting between them. The CDR3 totals 17 residues. DNA for the CDR3: TGTGCCAGCAGCTTAGGTACTGGGTTTAGGAACCAAGAGACCCAGTACTTC. This translates into CASSLGTGFRNQETQYF.

There are a few counts of this clonotype. The rearrangement joins TRBV6-5 to TRBJ1-1, with 7 bases fitting TRBD1. V lost 0 bases to trimming and J lost 7 bases; unmatched junction nucleotides: 2. The CDR3 spans 13 residues. Per germline, CDR1 MNHEY and CDR2 SVGAGI. CDR3: CASSYSTGFEAFF. CDR3 in DNA: TGTGCCAGCAGTTACTCGACAGGGTTTGAAGCTTTCTTT.

This clonotype was detected a few times. V is TRBV6-4 and J is TRBJ1-2; 10 bases match TRBD1. This CDR3 contains 15 residues. With V trimmed by 5 bases and J by 6 bases, 9 bases remained unmatched. Germline loops: CDR1 MRHNA, CDR2 SNTAGT. The chain's CDR3 is CASSLDAGTGDGYTF. CDR3 coding DNA: TGTGCCAGCAGTCTGGATGCCGGGACAGGGGATGGCTACACCTTC.

This clonotype was seen a handful of times. The chain couples TRBV7-9 to TRBJ2-1, with D tentatively TRBD1 (6 bases). This CDR3 has 14 amino acids. Germline V gene data show CDR1 as SEHNR and CDR2 as FQNEAQ (reference sequence). Trimming removed 5 bases from V and 4 bases from J, with 12 bases in between. The CDR3 here is CASSPNREYNEQFF. In DNA, the CDR3 is TGTGCCAGCAGCCCTAACAGGGAATACAATGAGCAGTTCTTC.

The CDR3 coding sequence is TGTGCCAGCAGACCGCAGGGAGTTGCATCCGCTGAAGCTTTCTTT. Residues: CASRPQGVASAEAFF. This chain links TRBV12-3 or TRBV12-4 with TRBJ1-1, with a possible D match to TRBD1 (5 bases). Trimming shortened V by 6 bases and J by 6 bases, and 20 bases separated the two germline ends. The CDR3 is 15 amino acids.

The table lists this clonotype with a few counts. This rearrangement joins TRBV7-6 to TRBJ2-2; D is uncertain. The length of the CDR3 is 14 residues. Germline lookup yields CDR1 SGHVS and CDR2 FNYEAQ. Deletions cut 0 bases from V and 3 bases from J, with 5 bases between. The CDR3 DNA reads TGTGCCAGCAGCTTAGCACGCGACACCGGGGAGCTGTTTTTT. This encodes CASSLARDTGELFF.

The chain has TRBV28 and TRBJ2-5, with TRBD2 as a possible D gene (5 bases). CDR1 and CDR2 from the germline V gene are MDHEN and SYDVKM. V shed 4 bases and J shed 3 bases, with 15 bases lying between them. The CDR3 sequence is 15 residues long. The CDR3 coding sequence is TGTGCCAGCAGTTATCCTAGCACTTTCAAAGAGACCCAGTACTTC. This codes for CASSYPSTFKETQYF.

The J gene is TRBJ1-2, the V gene TRBV5-4; no clear D gene. CDR3 size: 13 residues. V gave up 5 bases and J gave up 7 bases, with 15 bases separating them. Germline CDR1 is SGHNT and CDR2 is YYREEE (reference sequence). DNA for the CDR3: TGTGCCAGCAGTTACGCCACAGAGGGTGGCTACACCTTC. Protein sequence: CASSYATEGGYTF.

This chain connects TRBV5-5 to TRBJ2-7; D remains ambiguous. The CDR3 consists of 11 residues. V lost 1 base and J 3 bases, leaving 2 bases between the germline ends. From germline, CDR1 is SGHKS and CDR2 YYEKEE (reference sequence). The CDR3 DNA sequence: TGTGCCAGCAGCTTGTTCTACGAGCAGTACTTC. As protein: CASSLFYEQYF.

The J gene is TRBJ1-5, the V gene TRBV28; 7 nucleotides match TRBD1. This CDR3 comprises 13 residues. Germline-derived CDR1 and CDR2 are MDHEN and SYDVKM. V gave up 5 bases and J gave up 5 bases; unmatched junction bases: 3. CDR3 amino acids: CASSPGQHQPQHF. The CDR3 DNA is TGTGCCAGCAGTCCGGGACAGCATCAGCCCCAGCATTTT.

This clonotype was detected a few times. The J gene is TRBJ1-4, the V gene TRBV12-3 or TRBV12-4; D is ambiguous. The CDR3 contains 15 residues. The germline V and J ends were trimmed by 3 bases and 11 bases, with 19 bases remaining between them. The chain's CDR3 is CASSFQASLGEKLFF. As DNA, the CDR3 is TGTGCCAGCAGTTTTCAAGCCAGCCTCGGAGAGAAACTGTTTTTT.

This rearrangement joins TRBV7-2 to TRBJ2-7, with D perhaps TRBD2 (5 bases). Trimming took 0 bases from V and 0 from J, leaving 9 bases between them. Germline V gives CDR1 SGHTA, CDR2 FQGNSA. The CDR3 runs 15 residues. The CDR3 region has the DNA TGTGCCAGCAGCTTAGCAGGACGGGACTCCTACGAGCAGTACTTC. This sequence encodes CASSLAGRDSYEQYF.

This chain uses TRBV9 with TRBJ2-5; unclear D gene. This CDR3 spans 13 amino acids. The V gene lost 0 bases and the J gene lost 4 bases, with 7 bases spanning the gap. Germline V gives CDR1 SGDLS, CDR2 YYNGEE. The CDR3 DNA reads TGTGCCAGCAGCGTAGAGGCGCGAGAGACCCAGTACTTC. Translated: CASSVEARETQYF.

This clonotype has more than one count but fewer than ten. The chain recombines TRBV6-1 with TRBJ1-2; no clear D. This CDR3 contains 13 residues. Trimming took off 1 base at V and 8 bases at J, with 11 bases between the two ends. Looked up from germline, CDR1 is MNHNS and CDR2 is SASEGT. The DNA for the CDR3 is TGTGCCAGCAGTGAAGGGGTACAGCCCGGCTACACCTTC. It translates to CASSEGVQPGYTF.

The V gene is TRBV28, the J gene TRBJ1-2; no firm D call. This CDR3 has 12 amino acids. Germline CDR1 MDHEN, CDR2 SYDVKM. V shed 2 bases and J shed 4 bases, with 5 bases lying between them. In nucleotides, the CDR3 is TGTGCCAGCAGTTTAAGACTCTATGGCTACACCTTC. Residues: CASSLRLYGYTF.

The chain recombines TRBV7-9 with TRBJ2-3; the D gene is possibly TRBD2 (6 bases). Germline V gene data show CDR1 as SEHNR and CDR2 as FQNEAQ (reference sequence). Trimming left V 5 bases short and J 0 bases short, with 9 bases between. This CDR3 comprises 14 residues. This chain's CDR3 is CASSGTLSTDTQYF. The CDR3 region has the DNA TGTGCCAGCAGCGGGACTTTGAGCACAGATACGCAGTATTTT. The whole variable domain, remainder taken from reference TRBV7-9 and TRBJ2-3, is DTGVSQNPRHKITKRGQNVTFRCDPISEHNRLYWYRQTLGQGPEFLTYFQNEAQLEKSRLLSDRFSAERPKGSFSTLEIQRTEQGDSAMYLCASSGTLSTDTQYFGPGTRLTVL.

The rearrangement links TRBV7-2 to TRBJ1-1; TRBD1 aligns across 7 bases. V shed 4 bases and J 12 bases; nucleotides not matched to a gene: 14. The CDR3 covers 14 residues. In germline, CDR1 is SGHTA, CDR2 FQGNSA. The CDR3 is CASSSTGRRQGPFF. The CDR3 nucleotides are TGTGCCAGCAGCTCCACCGGCCGCCGACAGGGTCCTTTCTTT.